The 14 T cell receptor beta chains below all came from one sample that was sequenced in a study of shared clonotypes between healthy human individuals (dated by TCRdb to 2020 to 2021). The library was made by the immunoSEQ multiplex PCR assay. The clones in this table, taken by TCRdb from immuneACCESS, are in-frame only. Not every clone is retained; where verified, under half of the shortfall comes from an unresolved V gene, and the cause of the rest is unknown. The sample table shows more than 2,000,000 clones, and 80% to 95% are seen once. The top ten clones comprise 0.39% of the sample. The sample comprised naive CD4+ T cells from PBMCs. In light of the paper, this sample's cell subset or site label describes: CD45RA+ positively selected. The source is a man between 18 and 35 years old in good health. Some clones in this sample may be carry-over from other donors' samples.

CDR3 coding DNA: TGTGCCAGCAGTGGACTGGGGGGGCGCCGGAACGAGCAGTACTTC. It translates to CASSGLGGRRNEQYF. This chain links TRBV6-5 with TRBJ2-7; possible D gene TRBD2, 7 bases. The V and J ends lost 5 bases and 5 bases respectively, with 19 bases between them. The CDR3 is 15 amino acids. Germline V gene sequence: CDR1 MNHEY, CDR2 SVGAGI.

The CDR3 DNA is TGTGCCAGCAGGCCCCTCAGGGTCTTGGATGAGCAGTTCTTC. Protein: CASRPLRVLDEQFF. The chain is built from TRBV7-8 and TRBJ2-1; D is perhaps TRBD1 (5 bases). Germline CDR1 SGHVS, CDR2 FQNEAQ. This CDR3 has 14 amino acids. The V gene lost 6 bases and the J gene lost 8 bases, with 17 bases spanning the gap.

This CDR3 reads CASSLVAGGEQYF. Here the CDR3 DNA reads TGTGCCAGCAGCTTGGTGGCAGGAGGTGAGCAGTACTTC. The chain joins TRBV5-4 to TRBJ2-7, with a possible D match to TRBD2 (5 bases). Trimming stripped 0 bases from V and 7 bases from J, with 11 bases between. CDR3 length equals 13 residues. CDR1 is SGHNT and CDR2 is YYREEE in the germline V gene (reference sequence).

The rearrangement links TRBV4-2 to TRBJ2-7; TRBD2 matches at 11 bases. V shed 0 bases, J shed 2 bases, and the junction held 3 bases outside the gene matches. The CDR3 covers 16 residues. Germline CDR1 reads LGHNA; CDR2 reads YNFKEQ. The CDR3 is CASSQDIAGGAYEQYF. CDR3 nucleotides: TGTGCCAGCAGCCAAGATATAGCGGGAGGGGCCTACGAGCAGTACTTC.

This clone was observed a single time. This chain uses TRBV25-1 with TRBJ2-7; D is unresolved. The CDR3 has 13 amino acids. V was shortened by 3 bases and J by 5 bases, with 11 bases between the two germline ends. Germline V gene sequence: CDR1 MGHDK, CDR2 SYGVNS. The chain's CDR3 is CASSDGRRHEQYF. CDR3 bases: TGTGCCAGCAGTGACGGTCGTCGGCACGAGCAGTACTTC.

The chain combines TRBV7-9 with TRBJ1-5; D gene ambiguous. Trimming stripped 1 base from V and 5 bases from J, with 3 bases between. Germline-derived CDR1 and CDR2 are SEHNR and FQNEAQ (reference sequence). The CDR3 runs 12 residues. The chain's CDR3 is CASSLDDQPQHF. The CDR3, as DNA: TGTGCCAGCAGCTTAGATGATCAGCCCCAGCATTTT.

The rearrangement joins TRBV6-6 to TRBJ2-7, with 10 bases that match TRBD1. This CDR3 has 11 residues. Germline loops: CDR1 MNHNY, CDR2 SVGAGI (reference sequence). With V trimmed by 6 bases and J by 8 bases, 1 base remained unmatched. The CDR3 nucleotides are TGTGCCAGCAGGGACAGGGGGAAGCAGTACTTC. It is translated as CASRDRGKQYF.

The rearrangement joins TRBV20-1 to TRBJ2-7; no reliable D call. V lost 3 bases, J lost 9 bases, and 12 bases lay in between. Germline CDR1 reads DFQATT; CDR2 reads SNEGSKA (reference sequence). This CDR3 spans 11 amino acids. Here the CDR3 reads CSASVPGWQYF. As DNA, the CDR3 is TGCAGTGCTAGTGTACCGGGTTGGCAGTACTTC.

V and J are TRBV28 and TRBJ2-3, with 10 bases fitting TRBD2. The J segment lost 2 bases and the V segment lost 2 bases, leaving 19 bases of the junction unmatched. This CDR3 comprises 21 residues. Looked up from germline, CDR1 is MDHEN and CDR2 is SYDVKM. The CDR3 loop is CASSLGGLAGVFGLNTDTQYF. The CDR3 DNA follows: TGTGCCAGCAGTTTAGGCGGCCTAGCGGGAGTTTTTGGGTTGAACACAGATACGCAGTATTTT.

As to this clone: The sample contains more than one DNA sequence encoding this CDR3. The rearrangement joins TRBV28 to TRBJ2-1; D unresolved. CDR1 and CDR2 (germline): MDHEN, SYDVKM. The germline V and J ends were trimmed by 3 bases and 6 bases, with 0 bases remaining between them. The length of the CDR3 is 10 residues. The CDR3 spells CASSFNEQFF. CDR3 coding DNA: TGTGCCAGCAGTTTCAATGAGCAGTTCTTC.

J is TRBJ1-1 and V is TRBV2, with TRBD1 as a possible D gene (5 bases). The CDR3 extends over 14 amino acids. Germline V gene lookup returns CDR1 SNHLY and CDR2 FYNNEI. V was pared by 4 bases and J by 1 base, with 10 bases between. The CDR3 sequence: CASSGGRRNTEAFF. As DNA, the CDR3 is TGTGCCAGCAGTGGGGGACGGAGGAACACTGAAGCTTTCTTT.

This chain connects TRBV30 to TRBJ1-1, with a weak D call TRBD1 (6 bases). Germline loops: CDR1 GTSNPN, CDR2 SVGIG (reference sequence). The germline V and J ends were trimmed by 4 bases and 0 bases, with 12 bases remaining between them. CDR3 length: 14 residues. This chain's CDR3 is CAWTRQALNTEAFF. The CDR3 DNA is TGTGCCTGGACTAGACAGGCCCTGAACACTGAAGCTTTCTTT. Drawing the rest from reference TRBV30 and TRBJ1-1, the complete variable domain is SQTIHQWPATLVQPVGSPLSLECTVEGTSNPNLYWYRQAAGRGLQLLFYSVGIGQISSEVPQNLSASRPQDRQFILSSKKLLLSDSGFYLCAWTRQALNTEAFFGQGTRLTVV.

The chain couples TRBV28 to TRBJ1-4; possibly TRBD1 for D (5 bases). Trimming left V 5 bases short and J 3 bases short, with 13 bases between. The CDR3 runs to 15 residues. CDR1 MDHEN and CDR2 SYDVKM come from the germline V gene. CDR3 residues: CASSLWGLANEKLFF. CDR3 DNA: TGTGCCAGCAGTCTGTGGGGACTGGCTAATGAAAAACTGTTTTTT.

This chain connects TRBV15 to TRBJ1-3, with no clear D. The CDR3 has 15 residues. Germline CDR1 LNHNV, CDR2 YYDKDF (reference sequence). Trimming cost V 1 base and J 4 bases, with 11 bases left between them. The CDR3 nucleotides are TGTGCCACCAGCAGAGTGCGGCTCGGCGGAAACACCATATATTTT. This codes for CATSRVRLGGNTIYF.